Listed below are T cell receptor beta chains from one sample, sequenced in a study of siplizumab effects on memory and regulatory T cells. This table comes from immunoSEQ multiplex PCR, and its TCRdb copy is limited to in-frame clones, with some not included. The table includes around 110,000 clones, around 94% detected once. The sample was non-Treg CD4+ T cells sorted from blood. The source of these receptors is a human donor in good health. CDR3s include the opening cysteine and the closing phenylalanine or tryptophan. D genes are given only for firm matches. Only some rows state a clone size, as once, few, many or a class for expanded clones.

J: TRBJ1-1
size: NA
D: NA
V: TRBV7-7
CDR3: CASSTTVNTEAFF
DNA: TGTGCCAGCAGCACAACAGTGAACACTGAAGCTTTCTTT

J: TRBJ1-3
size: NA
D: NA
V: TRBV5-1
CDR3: CASSLNSLQGRNTIYF
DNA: TGCGCCAGCAGCTTAAACAGCCTACAGGGAAGAAACACCATATATTTT

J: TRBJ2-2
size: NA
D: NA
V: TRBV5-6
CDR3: CASRGRGNTGELFF
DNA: TGTGCCAGCAGGGGACGGGGGAACACCGGGGAGCTGTTTTTT

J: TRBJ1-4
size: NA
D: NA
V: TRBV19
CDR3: CASSKPGRGIEKLFF
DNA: TGTGCCAGTAGTAAACCCGGACGGGGGATTGAAAAACTGTTTTTT

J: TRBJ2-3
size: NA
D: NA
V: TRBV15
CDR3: CATSRGQRQNTDTQYF
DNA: TGTGCCACCAGCAGAGGACAGAGACAAAACACAGATACGCAGTATTTT

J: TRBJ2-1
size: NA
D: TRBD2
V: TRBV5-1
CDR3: CASSLVLAGRSSYNEQFF
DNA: TGCGCCAGCAGCTTGGTTCTAGCGGGCAGGAGCTCCTACAATGAGCAGTTCTTC

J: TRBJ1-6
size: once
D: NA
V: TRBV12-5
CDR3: CASGLEPVVSLHF
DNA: TGTGCTAGTGGTTTGGAACCCGTCGTGTCCCTCCACTTT

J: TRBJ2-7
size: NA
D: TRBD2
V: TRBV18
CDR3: CASSITSGSSYEQYF
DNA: TGTGCCAGCTCAATCACTAGCGGGAGTTCCTACGAGCAGTACTTC

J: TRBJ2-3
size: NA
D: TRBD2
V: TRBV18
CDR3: CASSPTGTSVADTQYF
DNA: TGTGCCAGCTCACCTACAGGGACTAGCGTCGCAGATACGCAGTATTTT

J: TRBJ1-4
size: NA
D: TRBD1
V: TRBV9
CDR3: CASSVTGTVGEKLFF
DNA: TGTGCCAGCAGCGTGACCGGGACAGTAGGTGAAAAACTGTTTTTT

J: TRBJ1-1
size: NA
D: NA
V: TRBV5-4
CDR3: CASSPPRGGTSNTEAFF
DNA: TGTGCCAGCAGCCCACCTCGCGGTGGGACCTCAAACACTGAAGCTTTCTTT

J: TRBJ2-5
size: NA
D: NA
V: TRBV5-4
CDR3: CASSPGPLETQYF
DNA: TGTGCCAGCAGCCCCGGACCTTTAGAGACCCAGTACTTC

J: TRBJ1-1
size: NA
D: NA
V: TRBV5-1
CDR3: CASSLKPAGRENTEAFF
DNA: TGCGCCAGCAGCTTAAAGCCGGCAGGGAGGGAGAACACTGAAGCTTTCTTT

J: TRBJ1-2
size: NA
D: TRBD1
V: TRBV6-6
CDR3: CASSYSRGTGAEGYTF
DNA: TGTGCCAGCAGTTACTCGAGGGGAACAGGGGCAGAAGGCTACACCTTC

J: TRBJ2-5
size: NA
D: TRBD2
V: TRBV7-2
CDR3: CASSSLTSGSPWTQYF
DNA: TGTGCCAGCAGCTCCCTGACTAGCGGGAGTCCTTGGACCCAGTACTTC

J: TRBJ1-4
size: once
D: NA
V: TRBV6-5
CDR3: CASSYSGYEKLFF
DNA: TGTGCCAGCAGTTATTCTGGTTATGAAAAACTGTTTTTT

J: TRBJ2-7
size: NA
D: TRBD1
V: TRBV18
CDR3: CASSHVGQGTYEQYF
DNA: TGTGCCAGCTCACATGTCGGACAGGGGACCTACGAGCAGTACTTC

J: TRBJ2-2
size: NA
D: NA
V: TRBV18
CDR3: CASSYTQDTGELFF
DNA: TGTGCCAGCTCTTACACCCAGGACACCGGGGAGCTGTTTTTT

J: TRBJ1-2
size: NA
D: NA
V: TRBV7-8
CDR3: CASSRQQGIYGYTF
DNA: TGTGCCAGCAGCCGCCAGCAGGGGATCTATGGCTACACCTTC

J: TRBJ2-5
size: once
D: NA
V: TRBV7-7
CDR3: CASSLEQVGGTQYF
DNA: TGTGCTAGCAGCTTAGAACAGGTGGGGGGAACCCAGTACTTC

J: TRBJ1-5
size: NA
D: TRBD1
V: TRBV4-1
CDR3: CASSQERSGGRPQHF
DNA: TGCGCCAGCAGCCAAGAGAGGTCAGGGGGCCGGCCCCAGCATTTT

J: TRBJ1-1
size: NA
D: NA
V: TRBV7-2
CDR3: CASSSGNMNTEAFF
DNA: TGTGCCAGCAGTTCAGGGAATATGAACACTGAAGCTTTCTTT

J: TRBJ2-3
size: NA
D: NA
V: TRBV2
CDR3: CASKEGLRISTDTQYF
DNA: TGTGCCAGCAAGGAAGGACTCCGAATTAGCACAGATACGCAGTATTTT

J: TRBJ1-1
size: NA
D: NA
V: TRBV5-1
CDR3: CASSLRQEGTEAFF
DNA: TGCGCCAGCAGCTTGAGGCAGGAGGGCACTGAAGCTTTCTTT

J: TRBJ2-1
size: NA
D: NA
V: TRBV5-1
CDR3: CASSLEYNEQFF
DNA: TGCGCCAGCAGCTTGGAATACAATGAGCAGTTCTTC

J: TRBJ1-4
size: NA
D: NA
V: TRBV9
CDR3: CASSVGQDATNEKLFF
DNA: TGTGCCAGCAGCGTAGGACAGGACGCAACTAATGAAAAACTGTTTTTT

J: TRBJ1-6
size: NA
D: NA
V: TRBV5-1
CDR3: CASSLVGCDSPLHF
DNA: TGCGCCAGCAGCTTGGTTGGATGTGATTCACCCCTCCACTTT

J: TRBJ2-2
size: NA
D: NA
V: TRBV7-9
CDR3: CASSLETGELFF
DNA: TGTGCCAGCAGCTTAGAGACCGGGGAGCTGTTTTTT